The rows below give T cell receptor beta chains drawn from one sample of a study of control samples from healthy donors and cancer patients. Generated by immunoSEQ multiplex PCR, the TCRdb table keeps only in-frame clones and is missing some. This sample yields fewer than 85,000 clones, of which about 94% are seen a single time; around 2.8% belongs to the top ten. The source material was blood. The receptors stem from a woman between 25 and 40 years old in good health. The CDR3 runs from the conserved cysteine through the conserved F or W. The order of the fields is D gene, clone size, V gene, J gene, CDR3 DNA, CDR3 protein. The D gene is left open where the match is weak. The listing skips clone size in some rows; elsewhere it reads once, few, many or a size class.

D: .
size: .
V: TRBV27
J: TRBJ2-1
DNA: TGTGCCAGCAGTTTGACGGGACCCAGCTCCTACAATGAGCAGTTCTTC
CDR3: CASSLTGPSSYNEQFF

D: .
size: .
V: TRBV5-6
J: TRBJ1-2
DNA: TGTGCCAGCAGCCTTGGACGGTATGGCTACACCTTC
CDR3: CASSLGRYGYTF

D: .
size: .
V: TRBV18
J: TRBJ1-1
DNA: TGTGCCAGCTCACCCGATTCTCGACATATTTTGAACACTGAAGCTTTCTTT
CDR3: CASSPDSRHILNTEAFF

D: .
size: once
V: TRBV27
J: TRBJ1-4
DNA: TGTGCCAGCAGTTTTGGGGAGCGAGAAAAACTGTTTTTT
CDR3: CASSFGEREKLFF

D: .
size: .
V: TRBV9
J: TRBJ2-1
DNA: TGTGCCAGCAGCCCACGGCGGGAAAGCTCCTACAATGAGCAGTTCTTC
CDR3: CASSPRRESSYNEQFF

D: .
size: .
V: TRBV24-1
J: TRBJ2-2
DNA: TGTGCCACCAGTACCACCTTTGTAGGGTCACAGGGCGGGGAGCTGTTTTTT
CDR3: CATSTTFVGSQGGELFF

D: .
size: .
V: TRBV5-6
J: TRBJ2-1
DNA: TGTGCCAGCAGCTTGGATGGCTTGGCGGTCTCCTACAATGAGCAGTTCTTC
CDR3: CASSLDGLAVSYNEQFF

D: TRBD1
size: once
V: TRBV7-2
J: TRBJ1-2
DNA: TGTGCCAGCAGCAAAGGGACAGGGATGGAGGGGCCTTATGGCTACACCTTC
CDR3: CASSKGTGMEGPYGYTF

D: TRBD2
size: .
V: TRBV5-4
J: TRBJ2-1
DNA: TGTGCCAGCCGAGGGACTAGCGGGAACAATGAGCAGTTCTTC
CDR3: CASRGTSGNNEQFF

D: TRBD1
size: .
V: TRBV9
J: TRBJ2-3
DNA: TGTGCCAGCAGCGCGTACGGGCGGACAGGGCAAAGCACAGATACGCAGTATTTT
CDR3: CASSAYGRTGQSTDTQYF

D: .
size: .
V: TRBV3-1/TRBV3-2
J: TRBJ1-2
DNA: TGTGCCAGCAGCCAAGGCCCGTATGGCTACACCTTC
CDR3: CASSQGPYGYTF

D: .
size: .
V: TRBV2
J: TRBJ1-3
DNA: TGTGCCACCACGCGTAGGGCTTCCTCTGGAAACACCATATATTTT
CDR3: CATTRRASSGNTIYF

D: .
size: once
V: TRBV13
J: TRBJ1-6
DNA: TGTGCCAGCAGCTTTCGGGTGGGTGGCAATTCACCCCTCCACTTT
CDR3: CASSFRVGGNSPLHF

D: .
size: .
V: TRBV28
J: TRBJ2-7
DNA: TGTGCCAGCAGTACAGTTTACGAGCAGTACTTC
CDR3: CASSTVYEQYF

D: .
size: .
V: TRBV5-6
J: TRBJ1-2
DNA: TGTGCCAGCATCAACAGCCCCAACTATGGCTACACCTTC
CDR3: CASINSPNYGYTF

D: TRBD1
size: .
V: TRBV19
J: TRBJ2-1
DNA: TGTGCCAGTAGGGGGACAGGGGCCATCAATGAGCAGTTCTTC
CDR3: CASRGTGAINEQFF

D: TRBD2
size: .
V: TRBV7-3
J: TRBJ2-1
DNA: TGTGCCAGCAGCTTAACGACACTAGCGGGGGGGCTTAATGAGCAGTTCTTC
CDR3: CASSLTTLAGGLNEQFF

D: .
size: .
V: TRBV7-9
J: TRBJ1-2
DNA: TGTGCCAGCACCCTGGGGGGGGATAAAGGCTACACCTTC
CDR3: CASTLGGDKGYTF

D: TRBD1
size: .
V: TRBV20-1
J: TRBJ1-1
DNA: TGCAGTGCTAGACGACAGGGTAGACCTTTCTTT
CDR3: CSARRQGRPFF

D: .
size: .
V: TRBV5-4
J: TRBJ1-1
DNA: TGTGCCAGCAGCTTTGGGGAGCAAGCTTTCTTT
CDR3: CASSFGEQAFF

D: TRBD1
size: .
V: TRBV10-1
J: TRBJ1-2
DNA: TGCGCCAGCAGTGGGACAGGGACTAACTATGGCTACACCTTC
CDR3: CASSGTGTNYGYTF

D: .
size: .
V: TRBV4-2
J: TRBJ1-3
DNA: TGTGCCAGCAGCCAACGGACAGCGATCTCTGGAAACACCATATATTTT
CDR3: CASSQRTAISGNTIYF

D: .
size: .
V: TRBV4-1
J: TRBJ1-2
DNA: TGCGCCAGCAGCCAAGGGCGAGGACTTATGATTGGCTACACCTTC
CDR3: CASSQGRGLMIGYTF

D: .
size: .
V: TRBV6-4
J: TRBJ2-1
DNA: TGTGCCAGCAGTGACCAGGGGGGCTACATGAATGAGCAGTTCTTC
CDR3: CASSDQGGYMNEQFF

D: .
size: .
V: TRBV21-1
J: TRBJ2-3
DNA: TGTGCCGGATTAGATACGCAGTATTTT
CDR3: CAGLDTQYF

D: .
size: .
V: TRBV28
J: TRBJ1-3
DNA: TGTGCCAGCAGTTTGTTACAGGGTGTTGGAAACACCATATATTTT
CDR3: CASSLLQGVGNTIYF

D: .
size: .
V: TRBV3-1/TRBV3-2
J: TRBJ1-2
DNA: TGTGCCAGCAGCACCCACTCTGGGGGCTATGGCTACACCTTC
CDR3: CASSTHSGGYGYTF

D: TRBD1
size: .
V: TRBV6-6
J: TRBJ1-4
DNA: TGTGCCAGCAGCCTTACAGGGGTGGAAGAAAAACTGTTTTTT
CDR3: CASSLTGVEEKLFF

D: TRBD1
size: once
V: TRBV2
J: TRBJ1-2
DNA: TGTGCCAGCGGACAGGGTTACCGCTATGGCTACACCTTC
CDR3: CASGQGYRYGYTF

D: .
size: .
V: TRBV29-1
J: TRBJ1-1
DNA: TGCAGCGTTCGGAGGGCGGGCGAGGAGGCTTTCTTT
CDR3: CSVRRAGEEAFF

D: TRBD1
size: once
V: TRBV5-1
J: TRBJ1-5
DNA: TGCGCCAGCAGCTTGAGTGGACAGGGCAATCAGCCCCAGCATTTT
CDR3: CASSLSGQGNQPQHF

D: .
size: .
V: TRBV6-5
J: TRBJ1-5
DNA: TGTGCCAGCAGTTACTCGAGAGGGAAGCCCCAGCATTTT
CDR3: CASSYSRGKPQHF

D: .
size: .
V: TRBV27
J: TRBJ1-5
DNA: TGTGCCAGCAGTTTATCGGGTTTTCAGCCCCAGCATTTT
CDR3: CASSLSGFQPQHF

D: TRBD1
size: .
V: TRBV5-1
J: TRBJ1-1
DNA: TGCGCCAGCACCAGGACAGGGGGCGACACTGAAGCTTTCTTT
CDR3: CASTRTGGDTEAFF

D: .
size: .
V: TRBV29-1
J: TRBJ1-2
DNA: TGCAGCGTTGACAACAACATCCTAAAGGGCTACACCTTC
CDR3: CSVDNNILKGYTF

D: .
size: .
V: TRBV3-1/TRBV3-2
J: TRBJ1-5
DNA: TGTGCCAGCAGCCAGTACCGTGATCAGCCCCAGCATTTT
CDR3: CASSQYRDQPQHF

D: TRBD1
size: .
V: TRBV30
J: TRBJ1-1
DNA: TGTGCCTGGAGTAGACAGGGAGGCACTGAAGCTTTCTTT
CDR3: CAWSRQGGTEAFF

D: .
size: .
V: TRBV7-9
J: TRBJ1-1
DNA: TGTGCCAGCAGCTTTAAGGGGAGGAACACTGAAGCTTTCTTT
CDR3: CASSFKGRNTEAFF

D: .
size: .
V: TRBV30
J: TRBJ2-1
DNA: TGTGCCTGGAGTGCCCTCATGGGCCAGAACAATGAGCAGTTCTTC
CDR3: CAWSALMGQNNEQFF

D: .
size: .
V: TRBV6-1
J: TRBJ1-2
DNA: TGTGCCAGCAGAGAAGGCCATGGCTACACCTTC
CDR3: CASREGHGYTF

D: .
size: .
V: TRBV19
J: TRBJ1-3
DNA: TGTGCCAGTAGTATCTACAGGAGCTCTGGAAACACCATATATTTT
CDR3: CASSIYRSSGNTIYF

D: TRBD1
size: .
V: TRBV6-1
J: TRBJ1-2
DNA: TGTGCCAGCAGTGAAGCAGGCAGGGGGCTTGATGGCTACACCTTC
CDR3: CASSEAGRGLDGYTF

D: .
size: .
V: TRBV30
J: TRBJ1-1
DNA: TGTGCCTGGAGTCGGGCAGGGTCGGACACTGAAGCTTTCTTT
CDR3: CAWSRAGSDTEAFF

D: TRBD1
size: .
V: TRBV28
J: TRBJ1-6
DNA: TGTGCCAGCAGTCGGGACAGCTCCTATAATTCACCCCTCCACTTT
CDR3: CASSRDSSYNSPLHF

D: TRBD1
size: .
V: TRBV20-1
J: TRBJ2-5
DNA: TGCAGTGCTAGTCCCGGGACAGGGGCAGAGACCCAGTACTTC
CDR3: CSASPGTGAETQYF

D: .
size: .
V: TRBV30
J: TRBJ1-4
DNA: TGTGCCTGGAGTGTAGGGGCAGGGGTGAATGAAAAACTGTTTTTT
CDR3: CAWSVGAGVNEKLFF

D: TRBD1
size: .
V: TRBV4-2
J: TRBJ1-2
DNA: TGTGCCAGCAGCCAAGAGGGACAGGGGTCCTACACCTTC
CDR3: CASSQEGQGSYTF

D: TRBD1
size: .
V: TRBV4-1
J: TRBJ2-1
DNA: TGCGCCAGCAGCACAGGGGGCCGCACCTACAATGAGCAGTTCTTC
CDR3: CASSTGGRTYNEQFF

D: TRBD2
size: .
V: TRBV11-2
J: TRBJ2-3
DNA: TGTGCCAGCAGCTCCAGGACTAGTACAGATACGCAGTATTTT
CDR3: CASSSRTSTDTQYF

D: .
size: .
V: TRBV6-5
J: TRBJ2-2
DNA: TGTGCCAGCGCCCGCGGGAACACCGGGGAGCTGTTTTTT
CDR3: CASARGNTGELFF

D: .
size: once
V: TRBV12-5
J: TRBJ1-3
DNA: TGTGCTAGTGGTTTGGTACCAGGTTTTAGGTCTGGAAACACCATATATTTT
CDR3: CASGLVPGFRSGNTIYF

D: .
size: .
V: TRBV5-3
J: TRBJ2-1
DNA: TGTGCCAGAAGCTTGGTAGGGACCGATGAGCAGTTCTTC
CDR3: CARSLVGTDEQFF

D: TRBD1
size: .
V: TRBV7-8
J: TRBJ1-1
DNA: TGTGCCAGCAGCTTGGGACAGGGTAGCACTGAAGCTTTCTTT
CDR3: CASSLGQGSTEAFF

D: TRBD1
size: .
V: TRBV27
J: TRBJ1-2
DNA: TGTGCCAGCAGTTTATCCAGGGGGCTCTATGGCTACACCTTC
CDR3: CASSLSRGLYGYTF

D: .
size: .
V: TRBV5-1
J: TRBJ1-4
DNA: TGCGCCAGCAGCCCGGATGAGGGCGGGGTAGTGGAAAAACTGTTTTTT
CDR3: CASSPDEGGVVEKLFF

D: .
size: few
V: TRBV30
J: TRBJ1-6
DNA: TGTGCCTGGACCGGACACTCAAATTCACCCCTCCACTTT
CDR3: CAWTGHSNSPLHF

D: .
size: few
V: TRBV20-1
J: TRBJ1-2
DNA: TGCAGTGCTAGTATTTCGGGCGGGGGGGCTTTTGGCTACACCTTC
CDR3: CSASISGGGAFGYTF

D: .
size: .
V: TRBV12-3/TRBV12-4
J: TRBJ1-5
DNA: TGTGCCAGCAGTTACAGGTTTTTTCAGCCCCAGCATTTT
CDR3: CASSYRFFQPQHF

D: .
size: once
V: TRBV27
J: TRBJ1-6
DNA: TGTGCCAGCAGTTTAAGAGGATATAATTCACCCCTCCACTTT
CDR3: CASSLRGYNSPLHF

D: .
size: .
V: TRBV11-2
J: TRBJ2-1
DNA: TGTGCCAGCAGCTCGTTGGCGGCAAATGAGCAGTTCTTC
CDR3: CASSSLAANEQFF